Here is one T cell receptor beta chain with its context. The V segment lost 4 bases and the J segment 1 base; nucleotides outside the gene matches: 4. The CDR3 loop spans 15 amino acids. CDR1 and CDR2 from the germline V gene are SGHTA and FQGNSA. Assay used: immunoSEQ multiplex PCR; TCRdb lists only in-frame clones, some missing. The table includes roughly 160,000 clones, about 85% detected once. The sample belongs to a study of blood T cell repertoires in COVID-19. The chain combines TRBV7-2 with TRBJ2-5, with 9 bases matching TRBD2. This clonotype was sampled from an older man with COVID-19, enrolled during active disease. Specimen: peripheral blood. The CDR3 region is CASSSTSGSQETQYF. In DNA form, the CDR3 reads TGTGCCAGCAGCTCGACTAGCGGCTCCCAAGAGACCCAGTACTTC.